The subject of this entry is one T cell receptor beta chain. No antigen is known for it. No base-level quality is on record; no much larger clone is a single base apart. For TCR Vbeta sequencing, memory CD4+ T cells were sorted ex vivo from the peripheral blood of narcolepsy patients and healthy controls. V trim: 5 bases; J trim: 3 bases; unmatched bases: 4. For CDR1 and CDR2, the germline V gene lists SGHNT and YENEEA. The cysteine opens and the phenylalanine closes a CDR3 of 14 amino acids. The sequence is cut down to CDR3 DNA, 42 bases in frame from base 1. The sample is drawn from a study of T cells in narcolepsy (dated 2018 in TCRdb). About the investigation overall: Healthy control donors were enrolled in the study alongside patients who had narcolepsy type 1 or type 2 (NT1, NT2). To look for autoreactive T cells in narcolepsy patients that target self-antigens of hypocretin neurons (hypocretin, TRIB2), the study used TCR Vbeta sequencing to follow clonotypes in blood and CSF.

Library prep was done by the immunoSEQ multiplex PCR assay. This is the immuneACCESS table as TCRdb keeps it, with only in-frame sequences that have V and J called. A part of the clones is gone; compared with another copy, unresolved V genes explain less than half, and the rest is unexplained. For this sample there are some 32,000 clones; just under 80% appear just once. The top ten clones comprise roughly 1.2% of the sample. Results and caveats for the whole study, not just this receptor: Numbers of sequenced blood memory CD4+ clonotypes were comparable, averaging approximately 42,000 in patients and over 30,000 in controls. HCRT-specific and TRIB2-specific autoreactive clonotypes were highlighted in plots that compared CD4+ T cell clonotypes in CSF versus blood from the same patient. Some blood memory CD4+ repertoires from patients and controls contained no sequences matching autoreactive T cell clones. According to the report, autoreactive clonotypes were detected serially in the blood of the same patients and of different patients, but not in healthy controls.

Recombination joined TRBV11-3 with TRBJ1-3, and 7 junctional nucleotides match TRBD1. Sample: CD45RA- memory CD4+ T cells from PBMCs. The meaning of the sample's cell subset or site label: memory T cells sorted ex vivo from peripheral blood. The TCR originated in a human donor with narcolepsy. The bases are TGTGCCAGCAGCCAGGGGGGAAATGGAAACACCATATATTTT. It translates to CASSQGGNGNTIYF.